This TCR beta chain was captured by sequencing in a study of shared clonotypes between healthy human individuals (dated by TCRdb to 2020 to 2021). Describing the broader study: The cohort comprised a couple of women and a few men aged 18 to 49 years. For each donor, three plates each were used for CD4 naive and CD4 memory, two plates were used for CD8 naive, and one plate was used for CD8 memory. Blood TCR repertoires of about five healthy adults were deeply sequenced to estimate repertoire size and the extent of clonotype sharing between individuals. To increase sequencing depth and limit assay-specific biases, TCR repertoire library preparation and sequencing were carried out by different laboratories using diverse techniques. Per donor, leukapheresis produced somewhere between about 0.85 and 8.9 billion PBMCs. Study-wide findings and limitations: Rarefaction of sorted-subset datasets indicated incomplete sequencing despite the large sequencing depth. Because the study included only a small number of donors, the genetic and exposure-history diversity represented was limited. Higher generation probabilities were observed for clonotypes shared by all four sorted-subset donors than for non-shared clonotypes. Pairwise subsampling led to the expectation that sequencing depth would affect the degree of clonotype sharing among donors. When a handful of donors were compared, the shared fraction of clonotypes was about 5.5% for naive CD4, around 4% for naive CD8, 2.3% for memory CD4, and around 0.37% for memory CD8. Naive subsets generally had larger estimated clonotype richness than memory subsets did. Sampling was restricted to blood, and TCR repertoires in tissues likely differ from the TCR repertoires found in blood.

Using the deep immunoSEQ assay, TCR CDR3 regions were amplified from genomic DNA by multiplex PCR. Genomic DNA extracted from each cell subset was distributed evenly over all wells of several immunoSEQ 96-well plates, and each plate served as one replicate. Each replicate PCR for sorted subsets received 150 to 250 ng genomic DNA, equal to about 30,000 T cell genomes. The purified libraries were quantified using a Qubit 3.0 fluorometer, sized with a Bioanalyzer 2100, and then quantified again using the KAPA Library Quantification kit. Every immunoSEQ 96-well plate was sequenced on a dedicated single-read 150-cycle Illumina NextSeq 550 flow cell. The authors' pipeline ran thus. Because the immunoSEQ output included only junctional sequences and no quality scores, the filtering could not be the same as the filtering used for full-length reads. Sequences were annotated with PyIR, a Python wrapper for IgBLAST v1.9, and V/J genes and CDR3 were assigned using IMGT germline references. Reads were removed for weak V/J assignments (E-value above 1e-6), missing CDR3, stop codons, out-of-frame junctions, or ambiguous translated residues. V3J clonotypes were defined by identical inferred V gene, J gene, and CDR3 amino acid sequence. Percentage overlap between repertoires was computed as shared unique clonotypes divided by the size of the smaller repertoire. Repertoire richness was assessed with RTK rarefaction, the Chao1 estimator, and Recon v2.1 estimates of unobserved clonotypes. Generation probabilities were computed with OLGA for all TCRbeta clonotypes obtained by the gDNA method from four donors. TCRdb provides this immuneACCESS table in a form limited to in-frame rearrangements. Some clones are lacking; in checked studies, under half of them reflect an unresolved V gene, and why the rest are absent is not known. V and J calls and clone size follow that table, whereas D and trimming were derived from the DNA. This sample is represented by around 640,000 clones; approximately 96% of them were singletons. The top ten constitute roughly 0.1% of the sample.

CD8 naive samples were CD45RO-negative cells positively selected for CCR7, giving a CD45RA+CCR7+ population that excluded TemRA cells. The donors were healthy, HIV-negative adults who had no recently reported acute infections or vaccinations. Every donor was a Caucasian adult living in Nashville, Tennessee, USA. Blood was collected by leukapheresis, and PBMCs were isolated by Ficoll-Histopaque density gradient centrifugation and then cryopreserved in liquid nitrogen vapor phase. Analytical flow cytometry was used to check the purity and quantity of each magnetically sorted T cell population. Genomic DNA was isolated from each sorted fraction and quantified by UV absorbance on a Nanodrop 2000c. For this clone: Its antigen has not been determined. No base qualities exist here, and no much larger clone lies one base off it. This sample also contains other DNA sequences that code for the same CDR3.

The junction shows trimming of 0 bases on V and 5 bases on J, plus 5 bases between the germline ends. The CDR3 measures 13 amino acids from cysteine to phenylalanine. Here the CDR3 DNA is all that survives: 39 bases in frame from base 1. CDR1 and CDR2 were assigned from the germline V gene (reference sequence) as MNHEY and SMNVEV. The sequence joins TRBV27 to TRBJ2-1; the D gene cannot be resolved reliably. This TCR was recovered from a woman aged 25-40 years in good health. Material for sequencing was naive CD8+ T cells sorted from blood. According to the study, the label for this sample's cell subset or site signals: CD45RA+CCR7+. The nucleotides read TGTGCCAGCAGTTTATCGGCACACAATGAGCAGTTCTTC. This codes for CASSLSAHNEQFF.